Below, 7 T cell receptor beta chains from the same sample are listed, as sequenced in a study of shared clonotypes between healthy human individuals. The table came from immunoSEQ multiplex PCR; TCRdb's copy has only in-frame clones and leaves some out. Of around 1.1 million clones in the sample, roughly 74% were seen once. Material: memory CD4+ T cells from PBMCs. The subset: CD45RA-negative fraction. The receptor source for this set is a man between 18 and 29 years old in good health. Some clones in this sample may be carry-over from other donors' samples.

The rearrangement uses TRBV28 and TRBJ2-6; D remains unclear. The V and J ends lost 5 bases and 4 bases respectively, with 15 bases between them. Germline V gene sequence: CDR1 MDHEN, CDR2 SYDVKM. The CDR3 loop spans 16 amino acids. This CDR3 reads CASSVTRSGGANVLTF. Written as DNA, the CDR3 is TGTGCCAGCAGTGTTACCCGTTCTGGCGGGGCCAACGTCCTGACTTTC.

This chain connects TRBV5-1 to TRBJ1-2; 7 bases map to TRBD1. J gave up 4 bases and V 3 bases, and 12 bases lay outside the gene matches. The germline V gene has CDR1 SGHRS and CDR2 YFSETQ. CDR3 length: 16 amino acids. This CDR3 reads CASSYVQGSKPYGYTF. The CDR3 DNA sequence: TGCGCCAGCAGCTATGTACAGGGGTCAAAACCCTATGGCTACACCTTC. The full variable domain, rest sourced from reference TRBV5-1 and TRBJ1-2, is KAGVTQTPRYLIKTRGQQVTLSCSPISGHRSVSWYQQTPGQGLQFLFEYFSETQRNKGNFPGRFSGRQFSNSRSEMNVSTLELGDSALYLCASSYVQGSKPYGYTFGSGTRLTVV.

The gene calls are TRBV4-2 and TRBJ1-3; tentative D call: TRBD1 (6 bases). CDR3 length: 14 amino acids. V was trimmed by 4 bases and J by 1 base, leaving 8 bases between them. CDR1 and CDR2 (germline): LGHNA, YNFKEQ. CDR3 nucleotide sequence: TGTGCCAGCAGCCTACAGGGATCTGGAAACACCATATATTTT. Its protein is CASSLQGSGNTIYF.

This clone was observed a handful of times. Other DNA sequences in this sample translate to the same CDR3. CDR3 loop: CASSFRGETQYF. The CDR3 nucleotides read TGTGCCAGCAGCTTCCGGGGGGAGACCCAGTACTTC. The chain combines TRBV7-3 with TRBJ2-5; weak D call: TRBD2 (6 bases). Between the trimmed V and J ends, which lost 3 bases and 5 bases, there was a span of 7 bases. The CDR3 consists of 12 residues. CDR1 and CDR2 (germline): SGHTA, FQGTGA.

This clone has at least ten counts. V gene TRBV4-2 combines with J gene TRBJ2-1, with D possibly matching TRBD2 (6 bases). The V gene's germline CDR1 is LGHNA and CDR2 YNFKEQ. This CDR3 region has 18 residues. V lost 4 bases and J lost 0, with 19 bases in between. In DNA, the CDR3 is TGTGCCAGCAGCCCGGGGGTTTGGTGGAACACCTCCTACAATGAGCAGTTCTTC. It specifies CASSPGVWWNTSYNEQFF.

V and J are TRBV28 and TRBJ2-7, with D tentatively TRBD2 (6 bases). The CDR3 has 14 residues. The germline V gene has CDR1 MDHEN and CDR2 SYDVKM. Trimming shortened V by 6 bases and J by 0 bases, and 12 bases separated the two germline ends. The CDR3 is CASRPGLSSYEQYF. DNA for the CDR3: TGTGCCAGCAGACCGGGACTGAGCTCCTACGAGCAGTACTTC. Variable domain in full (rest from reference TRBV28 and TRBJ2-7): DVKVTQSSRYLVKRTGEKVFLECVQDMDHENMFWYRQDPGLGLRLIYFSYDVKMKEKGDIPEGYSVSREKKERFSLILESASTNQTSMYLCASRPGLSSYEQYFGPGTRLTVT.

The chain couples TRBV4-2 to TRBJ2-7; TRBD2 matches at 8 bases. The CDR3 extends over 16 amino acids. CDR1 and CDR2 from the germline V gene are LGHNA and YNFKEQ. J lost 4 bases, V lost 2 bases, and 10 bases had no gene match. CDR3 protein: CASSQPLGSGSYEQYF. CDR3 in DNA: TGTGCCAGCAGCCAACCCCTAGGGAGCGGGAGTTACGAGCAGTACTTC.